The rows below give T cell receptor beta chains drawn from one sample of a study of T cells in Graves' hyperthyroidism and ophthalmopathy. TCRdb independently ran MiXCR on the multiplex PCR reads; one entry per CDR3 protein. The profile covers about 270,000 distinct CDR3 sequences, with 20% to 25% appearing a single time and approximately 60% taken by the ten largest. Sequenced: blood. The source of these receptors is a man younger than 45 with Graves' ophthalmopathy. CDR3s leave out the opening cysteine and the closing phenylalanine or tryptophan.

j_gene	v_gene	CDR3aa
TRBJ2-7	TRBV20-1	SAGGGAGQKVPTYEQY
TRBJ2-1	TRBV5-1	ASSPPGLVAFNEQF
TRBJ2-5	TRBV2	ASSSRGGGRYQETQY
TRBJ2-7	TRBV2	ASSGEGGTYEQY
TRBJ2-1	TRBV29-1	SVGSDRVSYNEQF
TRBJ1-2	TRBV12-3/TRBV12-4	ASSWGAGGYGYT
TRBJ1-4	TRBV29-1	SVVRDSNEKLF
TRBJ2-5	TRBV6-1	ASSEARLAGGGQETQY
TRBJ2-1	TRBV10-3	AISERAGVSYNEQF
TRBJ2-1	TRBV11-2	ASSPQGNEQF
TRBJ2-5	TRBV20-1	SATTLLGQVVETQY
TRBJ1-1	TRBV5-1	ASSLDGGTDTEAF
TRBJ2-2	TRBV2	ASRGTGAGELF
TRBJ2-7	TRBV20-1	SAMTQNYEQY
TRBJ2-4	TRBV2	ASSERTGPSIQY